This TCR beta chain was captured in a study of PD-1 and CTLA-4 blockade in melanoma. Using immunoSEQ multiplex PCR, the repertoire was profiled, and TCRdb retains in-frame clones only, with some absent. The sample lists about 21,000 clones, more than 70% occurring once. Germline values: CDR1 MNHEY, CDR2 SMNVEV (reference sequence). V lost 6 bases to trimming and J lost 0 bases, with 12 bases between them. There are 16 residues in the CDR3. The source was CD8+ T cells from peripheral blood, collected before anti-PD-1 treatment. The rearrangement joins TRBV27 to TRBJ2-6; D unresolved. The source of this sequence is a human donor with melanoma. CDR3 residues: CASSPGPSSGANVLTF. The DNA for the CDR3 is TGTGCCAGCAGCCCAGGACCGAGCTCTGGGGCCAACGTCCTGACTTTC.